A selection of T cell receptor beta chains follows, all from one sample in a study of blood T cells in healthy people across ages. TCRdb reanalysed the 5' RACE reads using MiXCR and keeps one entry per CDR3 protein. The table has around 1.7 million distinct CDR3 sequences, 28% seen once. Specimen: blood. The receptor source for this set is a woman aged 30 to 39 in good health. Each CDR3 is given with its conserved first and last residue. The D gene is left open where the match is weak. Part of the rows lack a size; the others show once, few, many or a class for expanded clones.

size	length	V	D	J	DNA	CDR3
NA	16	TRBV6-2/TRBV6-3	TRBD2	TRBJ2-2	TGTGCCAGCAGTTACTCGATAGCGGGGAACACCGGGGAGCTGTTTTTT	CASSYSIAGNTGELFF
NA	15	TRBV20-1	NA	TRBJ2-1	TGCAGTGCTAGAGATGTACGGACACCAAGGAATGAGCAGTTCTTC	CSARDVRTPRNEQFF
few	16	TRBV21-1	NA	TRBJ2-7	TGTGTCAGCAGCAAAGATTGGGCAGGGGCTGGCTACGAGCAGTACTTC	CVSSKDWAGAGYEQYF
many	16	TRBV21-1	NA	TRBJ1-2	TGTGCCAGCAGCATCCTCCAGAGCAGCTACCCCTATGGCTACACCTTC	CASSILQSSYPYGYTF
NA	12	TRBV7-9	NA	TRBJ1-2	TGTGCCAGCAGCTCTAATAACAGGGGCTACACCTTC	CASSSNNRGYTF
NA	15	TRBV20-1	TRBD1	TRBJ2-5	TGCAGTGCTAGTCGGACCGGGACAGGGAGGGAGACCCAGTACTTC	CSASRTGTGRETQYF
NA	16	TRBV27	TRBD2	TRBJ2-1	TGTGCCAGCAGTTTACAGCGGGCTAGCGGGACTTATGAGCAGTTCTTC	CASSLQRASGTYEQFF
NA	14	TRBV6-6	NA	TRBJ1-1	TGTGCCAGCACCCCCAGGCGGGGTTCCACTGAAGCTTTCTTT	CASTPRRGSTEAFF
NA	14	TRBV6-5	NA	TRBJ2-7	TGTGCCAGCAGTTCCAGTTCAAGGAGGTACGAGCAGTACTTC	CASSSSSRRYEQYF
few	10	TRBV28	NA	TRBJ1-5	TGTGCCAGCAACGTTCAGCCCCAGCATTTT	CASNVQPQHF
NA	18	TRBV4-3	TRBD2	TRBJ2-1	TGCGCCAGCAGCCAAGCCCTAGCGGGAGCAGGTCTTTACAATGAGCAGTTCTTC	CASSQALAGAGLYNEQFF
NA	10	TRBV6-7	NA	TRBJ1-5	TGTGCCAGCAGACGTCAGCCCCCGCATTTT	CASRRQPPHF
few	12	TRBV2	NA	TRBJ2-7	TGTGCCAGCAGTGTGACCCCCCAGTGGCAGTACTTC	CASSVTPQWQYF
NA	16	TRBV20-1	TRBD2	TRBJ2-1	TGCAGTGCTGGCGGGACTAGCGGGAGAGTAAGCAATGAGCAGTTCTTC	CSAGGTSGRVSNEQFF
few	18	TRBV20-1	TRBD2	TRBJ2-1	TGCAGTGCGACCTCCGGGACTAGCGGGAGGGCCGTCTACAATGAGCAGTTCTTC	CSATSGTSGRAVYNEQFF
few	18	TRBV18	NA	TRBJ2-4	TGTGCCAGCCCACTCTATATCTGGTGGGAGCTCTTGGTGTACATTCAGTACTTC	CASPLYIWWELLVYIQYF
few	15	TRBV10-1	NA	TRBJ1-1	TGCGCCAGCAGTGAGTCCCGCGTCGTGAACACTGAAGCTTTCTTT	CASSESRVVNTEAFF
NA	13	TRBV11-1	NA	TRBJ2-7	TGTGCCAGCAGCTTTAACGGTTTGGGGGAGCAGTACTTC	CASSFNGLGEQYF
few	12	TRBV12-3/TRBV12-4	NA	TRBJ1-2	TGTGCCAGTTCGGATTTAGGCTATGGCTACACCTTC	CASSDLGYGYTF
few	15	TRBV7-2	TRBD2	TRBJ2-1	TGTGCCAGCACCCTTACCGGGACTAGGGACAATGAGCAGTTCTTC	CASTLTGTRDNEQFF